A selection of T cell receptor beta chains follows, all from one sample in a study of blood T cells in healthy people across ages. TCRdb re-called the 5' RACE reads through MiXCR, storing one row per CDR3 protein. Here the sample spans around 620,000 distinct CDR3 sequences, approximately 27% being singletons. The specimen sequenced was blood. The receptors originated from a woman aged 70 to 79 in good health. The CDR3 runs from the conserved cysteine through the conserved F or W. The order of the fields is clone size, V gene, J gene, D gene, CDR3 protein, CDR3 DNA. A D gene is named only where the DNA matches it firmly. Rows give clone size only sometimes, using once, few, many, or a class for an expanded clone.

clone size: few
V gene: TRBV5-1
J gene: TRBJ2-5
D gene: -
CDR3 protein: CASTDGEETQYF
CDR3 DNA: TGCGCCAGCACCGACGGAGAAGAGACCCAGTACTTC

clone size: few
V gene: TRBV12-3/TRBV12-4
J gene: TRBJ1-4
D gene: -
CDR3 protein: CASRPGVIGEKLFF
CDR3 DNA: TGTGCCAGCAGGCCAGGGGTAATTGGGGAAAAACTGTTTTTT

clone size: -
V gene: TRBV20-1
J gene: TRBJ1-2
D gene: TRBD1
CDR3 protein: CSASTGGLGYTF
CDR3 DNA: TGCAGTGCTTCGACAGGGGGTCTTGGCTACACCTTC

clone size: -
V gene: TRBV29-1
J gene: TRBJ2-1
D gene: TRBD1
CDR3 protein: CSLNRDSYNEQFF
CDR3 DNA: TGCAGCCTGAACCGGGACAGCTACAATGAGCAGTTCTTC

clone size: -
V gene: TRBV28
J gene: TRBJ1-4
D gene: -
CDR3 protein: CASSLLQGSNEKLFF
CDR3 DNA: TGTGCCAGCAGTTTACTTCAGGGGTCTAATGAAAAACTGTTTTTT

clone size: -
V gene: TRBV15
J gene: TRBJ1-3
D gene: -
CDR3 protein: CATSRDLQSSGNTIYF
CDR3 DNA: TGTGCCACCAGCAGAGACTTACAGAGCTCTGGAAACACCATATATTTT

clone size: -
V gene: TRBV7-2
J gene: TRBJ2-5
D gene: -
CDR3 protein: CASSPPSGGLTAQYF
CDR3 DNA: TGTGCCAGCAGCCCTCCGAGTGGCGGGCTCACGGCCCAGTACTTC

clone size: few
V gene: TRBV3-1
J gene: TRBJ1-1
D gene: TRBD1
CDR3 protein: CASTNRGMNTEAFF
CDR3 DNA: TGTGCCAGCACAAACAGGGGAATGAACACTGAAGCTTTCTTT

clone size: -
V gene: TRBV29-1
J gene: TRBJ2-2
D gene: TRBD2
CDR3 protein: CSVEEASGGTGELFF
CDR3 DNA: TGCAGCGTTGAAGAGGCTAGCGGGGGCACCGGGGAGCTGTTTTTT

clone size: -
V gene: TRBV20-1
J gene: TRBJ2-7
D gene: -
CDR3 protein: CSARDRRLGSTEQYF
CDR3 DNA: TGCAGTGCTAGAGATAGGAGGCTCGGCTCAACCGAGCAGTACTTC

clone size: few
V gene: TRBV20-1
J gene: TRBJ2-1
D gene: TRBD2
CDR3 protein: CSAAGTRASYNEQFF
CDR3 DNA: TGCAGTGCAGCCGGGACTAGGGCTTCCTACAATGAGCAGTTCTTC

clone size: few
V gene: TRBV6-1
J gene: TRBJ2-1
D gene: TRBD2
CDR3 protein: CASEVFASSGGNNEQFF
CDR3 DNA: TGTGCCAGCGAAGTATTTGCGTCTAGCGGGGGGAATAATGAGCAGTTCTTC

clone size: few
V gene: TRBV20-1
J gene: TRBJ2-7
D gene: -
CDR3 protein: CSAPPFPYSEQYF
CDR3 DNA: TGCAGTGCTCCCCCTTTTCCCTATTCCGAGCAGTACTTC

clone size: -
V gene: TRBV9
J gene: TRBJ2-3
D gene: TRBD2
CDR3 protein: CASSVDGRRDTDTQYF
CDR3 DNA: TGTGCCAGCAGCGTAGACGGGAGGCGAGACACAGATACGCAGTATTTT

clone size: -
V gene: TRBV25-1
J gene: TRBJ2-7
D gene: -
CDR3 protein: CASIGLKEQYF
CDR3 DNA: TGTGCCAGCATAGGACTAAAGGAGCAGTACTTC

clone size: -
V gene: TRBV6-6
J gene: TRBJ1-2
D gene: -
CDR3 protein: CASRAANSNYGYTF
CDR3 DNA: TGTGCCAGCAGGGCAGCGAACAGTAACTATGGCTACACCTTC

clone size: few
V gene: TRBV2
J gene: TRBJ2-4
D gene: -
CDR3 protein: CASSELGGAKNIQYF
CDR3 DNA: TGTGCCAGCAGTGAGTTGGGAGGTGCCAAAAACATTCAGTACTTC

clone size: -
V gene: TRBV5-1
J gene: TRBJ2-2
D gene: -
CDR3 protein: CASSLTATTGELFF
CDR3 DNA: TGCGCCAGCAGCTTGACCGCTACTACCGGGGAGCTGTTTTTT

clone size: many
V gene: TRBV4-1
J gene: TRBJ2-5
D gene: -
CDR3 protein: CASSQVNEGTQYF
CDR3 DNA: TGCGCCAGCAGCCAAGTAAACGAGGGGACCCAGTACTTC

clone size: -
V gene: TRBV4-2
J gene: TRBJ2-5
D gene: -
CDR3 protein: CASSQDAGLETQYF
CDR3 DNA: TGTGCCAGCAGCCAAGATGCAGGCTTGGAGACCCAGTACTTC

clone size: few
V gene: TRBV29-1
J gene: TRBJ2-5
D gene: -
CDR3 protein: CSVEGDYQETQYF
CDR3 DNA: TGCAGCGTTGAAGGTGACTACCAAGAGACCCAGTACTTC

clone size: few
V gene: TRBV5-1
J gene: TRBJ2-3
D gene: -
CDR3 protein: CASSFSGGSTDTQYF
CDR3 DNA: TGCGCCAGCAGCTTCTCCGGGGGCTCAACAGATACGCAGTATTTT

clone size: few
V gene: TRBV6-2/TRBV6-3
J gene: TRBJ2-1
D gene: TRBD2
CDR3 protein: CASSLGLAGGPVGNEQFF
CDR3 DNA: TGTGCCAGCAGTCTCGGACTAGCGGGGGGGCCGGTAGGCAATGAGCAGTTCTTC

clone size: few
V gene: TRBV14
J gene: TRBJ1-4
D gene: -
CDR3 protein: CASSPKRTVAIEKLFF
CDR3 DNA: TGTGCCAGCAGCCCAAAGCGGACCGTGGCGATTGAAAAACTGTTTTTT

clone size: -
V gene: TRBV7-2
J gene: TRBJ1-3
D gene: -
CDR3 protein: CASSLGREGTANTIYF
CDR3 DNA: TGTGCCAGCAGCTTAGGTCGGGAAGGAACTGCTAACACCATATATTTT

clone size: few
V gene: TRBV7-9
J gene: TRBJ2-5
D gene: -
CDR3 protein: CASSLLGAETQYF
CDR3 DNA: TGTGCCAGCAGCTTGCTTGGGGCCGAGACCCAGTACTTC

clone size: -
V gene: TRBV29-1
J gene: TRBJ1-2
D gene: -
CDR3 protein: CSAPLAGNGGYTF
CDR3 DNA: TGCAGCGCCCCCTTAGCAGGGAACGGAGGCTACACCTTC

clone size: few
V gene: TRBV7-8
J gene: TRBJ2-7
D gene: -
CDR3 protein: CASSPIGRQTYEQYF
CDR3 DNA: TGTGCCAGCAGCCCGATAGGGAGGCAAACCTACGAGCAGTACTTC

clone size: few
V gene: TRBV9
J gene: TRBJ2-2
D gene: -
CDR3 protein: CASSQMGSGSRTGELFF
CDR3 DNA: TGTGCCAGCAGCCAGATGGGTAGCGGTAGCCGGACCGGGGAGCTGTTTTTT

clone size: -
V gene: TRBV29-1
J gene: TRBJ1-4
D gene: -
CDR3 protein: CSVAPLGQVDEKLFF
CDR3 DNA: TGCAGCGTTGCCCCGTTGGGACAAGTGGATGAAAAACTGTTTTTT

clone size: few
V gene: TRBV10-3
J gene: TRBJ2-5
D gene: -
CDR3 protein: CAISESTDQETQYF
CDR3 DNA: TGTGCCATCAGTGAGTCAACGGACCAAGAGACCCAGTACTTC

clone size: -
V gene: TRBV9
J gene: TRBJ1-1
D gene: TRBD1
CDR3 protein: CASSQTDRALEAFF
CDR3 DNA: TGTGCCAGCAGCCAAACGGACAGGGCCCTTGAAGCTTTCTTT

clone size: few
V gene: TRBV5-1
J gene: TRBJ2-1
D gene: -
CDR3 protein: CASSPPTGAVNEQFF
CDR3 DNA: TGCGCCAGCAGCCCCCCGACGGGGGCGGTCAATGAGCAGTTCTTC

clone size: few
V gene: TRBV27
J gene: TRBJ1-1
D gene: TRBD1
CDR3 protein: CASRLRTGGTEAFF
CDR3 DNA: TGTGCCAGCAGACTTCGGACAGGCGGCACTGAAGCTTTCTTT

clone size: few
V gene: TRBV12-3/TRBV12-4
J gene: TRBJ2-7
D gene: -
CDR3 protein: CASSLMYSREQYF
CDR3 DNA: TGTGCCAGCAGTTTAATGTACAGCCGCGAGCAGTACTTC

clone size: few
V gene: TRBV2
J gene: TRBJ2-7
D gene: TRBD1
CDR3 protein: CASSRTGQGTYEQYF
CDR3 DNA: TGTGCCAGCAGTCGAACGGGACAGGGTACCTACGAGCAGTACTTC

clone size: -
V gene: TRBV28
J gene: TRBJ1-5
D gene: -
CDR3 protein: CASSLAGQSQHF
CDR3 DNA: TGTGCCAGCAGTTTAGCCGGACAGTCCCAGCATTTT

clone size: -
V gene: TRBV6-6
J gene: TRBJ1-6
D gene: -
CDR3 protein: CASSSDSNSPLHF
CDR3 DNA: TGTGCCAGCAGTTCCGACAGTAATTCACCCCTCCACTTT

clone size: -
V gene: TRBV6-5
J gene: TRBJ2-1
D gene: -
CDR3 protein: CASSYPGRGEQFF
CDR3 DNA: TGTGCCAGCAGTTACCCGGGACGAGGTGAGCAGTTCTTC

clone size: -
V gene: TRBV27
J gene: TRBJ2-1
D gene: -
CDR3 protein: CASSPRTEEQFF
CDR3 DNA: TGTGCCAGCAGTCCCAGGACAGAGGAGCAGTTCTTC

clone size: few
V gene: TRBV4-3
J gene: TRBJ2-5
D gene: -
CDR3 protein: CASSQVQGGSETQYF
CDR3 DNA: TGCGCCAGCAGCCAGGTCCAAGGGGGTTCGGAGACCCAGTACTTC

clone size: few
V gene: TRBV6-6
J gene: TRBJ2-7
D gene: TRBD1
CDR3 protein: CATAAGQGTYEQYF
CDR3 DNA: TGTGCCACAGCAGCAGGACAGGGCACCTACGAGCAGTACTTC